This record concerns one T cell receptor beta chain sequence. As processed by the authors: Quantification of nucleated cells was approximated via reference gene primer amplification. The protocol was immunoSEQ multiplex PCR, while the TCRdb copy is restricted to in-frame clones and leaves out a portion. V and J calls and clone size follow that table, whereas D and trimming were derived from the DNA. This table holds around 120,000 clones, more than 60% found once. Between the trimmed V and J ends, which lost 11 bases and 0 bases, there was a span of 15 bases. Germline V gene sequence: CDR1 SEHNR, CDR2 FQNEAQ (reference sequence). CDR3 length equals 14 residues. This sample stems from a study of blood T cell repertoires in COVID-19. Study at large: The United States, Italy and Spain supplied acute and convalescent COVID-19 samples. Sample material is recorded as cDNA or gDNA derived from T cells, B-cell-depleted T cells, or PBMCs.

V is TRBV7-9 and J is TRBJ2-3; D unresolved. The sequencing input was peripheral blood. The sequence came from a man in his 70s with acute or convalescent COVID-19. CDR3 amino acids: CAGNRGASTDTQYF. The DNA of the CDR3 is TGTGCCGGCAACCGTGGAGCTAGCACAGATACGCAGTATTTT.